These T cell receptor beta chains were read from a single sample in a study of shared clonotypes between healthy human individuals. TCRdb's copy holds only in-frame clones and misses some; the assay was immunoSEQ multiplex PCR. The sample lists some 1,900,000 clones, about 95% occurring once. Input material: naive CD8+ T cells sorted from blood. Receptors were obtained from a young man in good health. The CDR3 runs from the conserved cysteine through the conserved F or W.

>TRBJ2-1|TRBV27
CASSLGRAGAHDEQFF
>TRBJ1-2|TRBV6-5
CASRIGPLYGYTF
>TRBJ2-1|TRBV6-1
CASSEAGDSGHEQFF
>TRBJ1-1|TRBV27
CASSTTGTTNTEAFF
>TRBJ1-5|TRBV7-8
CASSLALAGGGQPQHF
>TRBJ1-5|TRBV2
CASSVDRGRDYSNQPQHF
>TRBJ2-1|TRBV7-2
CASSYTSGLSSYNEQFF
>TRBJ2-5|TRBV30
CAWTEGLAGEETQYF
>TRBJ2-7|TRBV19
CASSETTHLYEQYF
>TRBJ2-3|TRBV9
CASSGSSDTQYF
>TRBJ2-7|TRBV5-6
CASSSGSDYEQYF
>TRBJ1-2|TRBV6-5
CASSIGQEGDYGYTF
>TRBJ2-1|TRBV6-5
CASSWGQGIDEQFF
>TRBJ2-4|TRBV13
CASSTRDEAKNIQYF
>TRBJ2-3|TRBV7-6
CASSSERDGADTQYF
>TRBJ2-6|TRBV27
CASAVLGGANVLTF
>TRBJ1-2|TRBV5-6
CASSLVQGAGGYTF
>TRBJ2-7|TRBV18
CASSPSDSYEQYF
>TRBJ1-2|TRBV30
CAFRGQGLFGYTF
>TRBJ2-7|TRBV7-9
CASSPAVGQGYEQYF
>TRBJ2-5|TRBV5-6
CASSLDWEQADRETQYF
>TRBJ2-2|TRBV4-1
CASSQIQNTGELFF
>TRBJ2-3|TRBV6-5
CASSYGVGQDTQYF
>TRBJ2-7|TRBV30
CALAWVRGSHEQYF
>TRBJ2-1|TRBV25-1
CASSHLNNEQFF
>TRBJ2-7|TRBV4-3
CASSQDGTAPYEQYF
>TRBJ2-7|TRBV4-1
CASSPQGDYEQYF
>TRBJ2-1|TRBV10-2
CASSEPDSEGNNEQFF
>TRBJ2-1|TRBV7-9
CASSSPVMTSGGANEQFF
>TRBJ2-7|TRBV6-1
CASEGQGGDEQYF
>TRBJ2-1|TRBV30
CAWSGAAGGGYNEQFF
>TRBJ2-7|TRBV5-8
CASSPRVGSGRTYEQYF
>TRBJ2-7|TRBV27
CASSFRGLASYEQYF
>TRBJ1-2|TRBV27
CASSSNLLTGGGYGYTF
>TRBJ2-3|TRBV7-9
CASSFPRGADTQYF
>TRBJ2-5|TRBV5-6
CASSHRRVRGYQETQYF
>TRBJ1-2|TRBV27
CASSLGTGGDLGYGYTF
>TRBJ1-6|TRBV23-1
CAGPPLGNKTGTAPRVLNSPLHF
>TRBJ1-5|TRBV2
CASSEGQEVVQPQHF
>TRBJ2-7|TRBV9
CASSTRPGQVPYEQYF
>TRBJ2-2|TRBV10-1
CASSVLAGAPGELFF
>TRBJ2-7|TRBV6-5
CASSYAGPPYEQYF
>TRBJ2-2|TRBV9
CASSVVVRLAVNTGELFF
>TRBJ2-3|TRBV4-3
CASSQDRGEGITDTQYF
>TRBJ2-7|TRBV5-6
CASSHPTGGSYEQYF
>TRBJ2-5|TRBV4-3
CASSQEGASQETQYF
>TRBJ2-2|TRBV15
CATSRGGGRGELFF
>TRBJ2-7|TRBV29-1
CSVDRGAEPGFYF
>TRBJ2-2|TRBV5-1
CASSLEWTGPGELFF
>TRBJ2-2|TRBV27
CASSFTGTFGTGELFF
>TRBJ2-7|TRBV19
CASSRRWSSGTYEQYF
>TRBJ1-2|TRBV6-5
CASSSLNYGYTF
>TRBJ2-7|TRBV9
CASSVEGTDYEQYF
>TRBJ2-3|TRBV5-4
CASTGTDTQYF
>TRBJ2-7|TRBV27
CASSLSSGTRNYEQYF
>TRBJ2-3|TRBV6-1
CASSEAPGPISTDTQYF
>TRBJ2-3|TRBV9
CASRGVSTDTQYF
>TRBJ2-7|TRBV10-3
CAISDLAGGPSNEQYF
>TRBJ1-5|TRBV4-3
CASSQDSTGGDQPQHF